This TCR beta chain is from a study of OX40 agonist ivuxolimab in advanced cancers. Overall study: At 0.01 to 10 mg/kg, ivuxolimab was administered intravenously to patients every 2 weeks. Hepatocellular carcinoma, melanoma, renal cell or head and neck cancer affected the dose-escalation patients.

Germline assignment: CDR1 SGHRS and CDR2 YFSETQ. This CDR3 contains 16 residues. V was trimmed by 5 bases and J by 4 bases, leaving 19 bases between them. Blood was sampled at baseline, cycle 4 day 1, and cycle 7 day 1. The assay was immunoSEQ multiplex PCR, and TCRdb's table has in-frame clones only and misses some. Here the sample spans about 77,000 clones, around nine tenths being singletons. V gene TRBV5-1 combines with J gene TRBJ1-3; D possibly corresponds to TRBD1 (5 bases). Source: CD4+ or CD8+ T cells sorted from blood, taken in a trial of the OX40 agonist ivuxolimab. The clonotype was recovered from an adult with an advanced solid tumor such as melanoma, head and neck, liver or kidney cancer. This chain's CDR3 is CASRNSGPSAGNTIYF. For the CDR3, the DNA is TGCGCCAGCAGAAACTCGGGACCGAGCGCCGGAAACACCATATATTTT.